This T cell receptor beta chain was captured by sequencing in a study of OX40 agonist ivuxolimab in advanced cancers. Study-level background: Ivuxolimab was an agonistic, fully human IgG2 monoclonal antibody directed against OX40 (CD134), a costimulatory receptor. Intravenous ivuxolimab was administered to patients every 2 weeks at six dose levels: 0.01, 0.1, 0.3, 1.5, 3 and 10 mg/kg. Of the 50 to 55 dose-escalation patients, hepatocellular carcinoma was present in about 20, melanoma in approximately 15, renal cell carcinoma in 9 and head and neck cancer in 9. A male proportion of under 85% and a mean age of around 60 years, ranging from 23 to 79, were recorded for the dose-escalation cohort. Prior anti-PD-1, anti-PD-L1 or anti-CTLA-4 therapy was permitted, and checkpoint inhibitors had been received by around 39% of dose-escalation patients. Partial responses were achieved by three dose-escalation patients, of whom one had hepatocellular carcinoma and two had cutaneous melanoma. The purpose of peripheral TCRbeta sequencing was to test whether ivuxolimab changed TCR sequence diversity and led to clonal T-cell expansion. The monotherapy dose-escalation portion (N ≈ 50 patients) of the phase I ivuxolimab trial is reported in the paper.

Genomic DNA was isolated from the sorted cells so that the TCRbeta CDR3 region could be sequenced. TCRbeta CDR3 regions were sequenced using the immunoSEQ Assay. Drawn from immuneACCESS, this table holds only the in-frame rearrangements with V and J called that TCRdb kept. Clones are partly lost; checked studies trace under half to an unresolved V gene and leave the rest unexplained. The sample table records some 43,000 clones; around 89% of these occur just once. The ten top clones hold roughly 0.53% of the sample. The germline V gene (reference sequence) sets CDR1 to GTSNPN and CDR2 to SVGIG. The CDR3 has 15 amino acids, counting the end cysteine and phenylalanine. Only the CDR3 DNA stays, 45 bases, in frame from base 1. Germline trimming amounts to 7 bases on V and 1 base on J, with 3 as the count of junction bases outside the gene matches. With regard to this clone: The antigen this receptor binds is unknown. It has no much larger one-base neighbor in the sample; base qualities were not kept.

Study-level results and caveats: Low levels of normalized T-cell clonal expansion were also seen in some nonresponding patients. After ivuxolimab, more expanded clones were found on average in CD8+ T cells than in CD4+ T cells. At doses of 0.1 to 3.0 mg/kg, clonal expansion of both CD4+ and CD8+ T cells in blood was seen between baseline and week 6. Partial responders in the 0.1-3.0 mg/kg groups had among the lowest normalized peripheral clonal expansion, especially among CD8+ T cells. The antigen specificity of the clonally expanded peripheral T cells was not determined.

Patients with a history of autoimmune disease or receiving systemic immunosuppression were excluded from the trial. Peripheral blood for TCR sequencing was collected from all dose cohorts at baseline, on cycle 4 day 1, and on cycle 7 day 1. The samples were taken from a phase I, first-in-human, multicenter, open-label dose-escalation trial of ivuxolimab. Adults with locally advanced or metastatic head and neck squamous cell, hepatocellular, melanoma or renal cell carcinoma were enrolled in the trial. Before TCR sequencing, CD4+ and CD8+ T cells were separately sorted from peripheral blood. The starting material was CD4+ or CD8+ T cells sorted from blood, obtained in a trial of the OX40 agonist ivuxolimab. The origin of this receptor is an adult with an advanced solid tumor such as melanoma, head and neck, liver or kidney cancer. Here the chain combines TRBV30 and TRBJ2-3, with TRBD2 identical over 15 junction bases. DNA sequence: TGTGCCTATTGGACTAGCGGGGGGGGCACAGATACGCAGTATTTT. This codes for CAYWTSGGGTDTQYF.